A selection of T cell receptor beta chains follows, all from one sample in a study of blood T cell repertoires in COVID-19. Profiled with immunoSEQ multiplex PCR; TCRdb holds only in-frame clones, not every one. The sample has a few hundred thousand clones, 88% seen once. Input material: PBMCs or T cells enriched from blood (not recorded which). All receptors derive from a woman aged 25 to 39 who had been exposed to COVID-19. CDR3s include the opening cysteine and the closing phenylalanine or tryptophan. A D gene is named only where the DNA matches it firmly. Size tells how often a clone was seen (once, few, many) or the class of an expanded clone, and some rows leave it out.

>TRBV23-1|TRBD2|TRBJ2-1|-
TGCGCCAGCAGTACCGGGGGACTAGCGGGTAACTCCTACAATGAGCAGTTCTTC
CASSTGGLAGNSYNEQFF
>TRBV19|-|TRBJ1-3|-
TGTGCCAGTAGTACGAGTGGAAACACCATATATTTT
CASSTSGNTIYF
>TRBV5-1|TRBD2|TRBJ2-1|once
TGCGCCAGCAGCTTGGTCGGGACTAGCGGCTACAATGAGCAGTTCTTC
CASSLVGTSGYNEQFF
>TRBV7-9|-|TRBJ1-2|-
TGTGCCAGCAGCCGATGGATGTTGGGAGATCATGGCTACACCTTC
CASSRWMLGDHGYTF
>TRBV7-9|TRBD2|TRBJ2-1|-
TGTGCCAGCAGCTTTTCCGGGACTAGCGGTTACAATGAGCAGTTCTTC
CASSFSGTSGYNEQFF
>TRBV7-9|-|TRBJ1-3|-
TGTGCCAGCACCCGGACAGATCCCTCTGGAAACACCATATATTTT
CASTRTDPSGNTIYF
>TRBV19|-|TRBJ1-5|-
TGTGCCAGTAGAAGCCTGCCGGGACAACCTAGCAATCAGCCCCAGCATTTT
CASRSLPGQPSNQPQHF
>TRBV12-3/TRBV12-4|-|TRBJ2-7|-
TGTGCCAGCAGCACCACTGAAATCGGGGAGCAGTACTTC
CASSTTEIGEQYF
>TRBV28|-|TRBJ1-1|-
TGTGCCAGCAGTTTACCATATAACAGGGCCAACACTGAAGCTTTCTTT
CASSLPYNRANTEAFF
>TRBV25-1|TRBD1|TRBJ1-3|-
TGTGCCAGCAGCGCCGACAGGGGGTCAGGAAACACCATATATTTT
CASSADRGSGNTIYF
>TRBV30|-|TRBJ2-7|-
TGTGCCTGGAGTCCTCACTATGACGAGCAGTACTTC
CAWSPHYDEQYF
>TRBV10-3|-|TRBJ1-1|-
TGTGCCATCAGTTTCAGGGGAACTGAAGCTTTCTTT
CAISFRGTEAFF
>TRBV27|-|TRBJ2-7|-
TGTGCCAGCAGTTTAAGAAACTCCCGAGCGGTGGGGTATTACGAGCAGTACTTC
CASSLRNSRAVGYYEQYF
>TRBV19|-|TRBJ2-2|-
TGTGCCAGTAGTACACTCCCTACTCCCACCGGGGAGCTGTTTTTT
CASSTLPTPTGELFF
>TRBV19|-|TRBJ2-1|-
TGTGCCAGTAGTATGATTGGCGGGACCTACAATGAGCAGTTCTTC
CASSMIGGTYNEQFF
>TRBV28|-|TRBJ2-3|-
TGTGCCAGCTCGGGCCCCCACGTGGGGCTAAACTCAGATACGCAGTATTTT
CASSGPHVGLNSDTQYF
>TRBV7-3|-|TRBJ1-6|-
TGTGCCAGCAGCTTAACGGCGGGAAATTCACCCCTCCACTTT
CASSLTAGNSPLHF
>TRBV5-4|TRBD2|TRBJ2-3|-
TGTGCCAGCAGCGGGGGGGGTAGGGCAGATACGCAGTATTTT
CASSGGGRADTQYF
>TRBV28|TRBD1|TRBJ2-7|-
TGTGCCAGCAACAGGGGGCTCTCCTACGAGCAGTACTTC
CASNRGLSYEQYF
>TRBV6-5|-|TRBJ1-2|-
TGTGCCAACGCAGGGGTTACCTATGGCTACACCTTC
CANAGVTYGYTF
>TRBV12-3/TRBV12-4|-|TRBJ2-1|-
TGTGCCAGCAGTTTCGGTGAGAGTAATGAGCAGTTCTTC
CASSFGESNEQFF
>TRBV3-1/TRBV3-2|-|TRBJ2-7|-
TGTGCCAGCAGCCAAAGAACAGGCCCCCCCTACGAGCAGTACTTC
CASSQRTGPPYEQYF
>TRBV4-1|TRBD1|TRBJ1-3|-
TGCGCCAGCAGCCTGGACAGGTCGACCGGAAACACCATATATTTT
CASSLDRSTGNTIYF
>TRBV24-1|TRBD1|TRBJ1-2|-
TGTGCCACCGGAGGGACAGAGGATGGCTACACCTTC
CATGGTEDGYTF
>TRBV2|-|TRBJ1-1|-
TGTGCCAGCAGTGAAGAGGTGGAGAAGACTGAAGCTTTCTTT
CASSEEVEKTEAFF
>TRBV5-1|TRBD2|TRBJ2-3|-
TGCGCCAGCAGCTTGGGGAGGACTAGCGGGACCAAAGATACGCAGTATTTT
CASSLGRTSGTKDTQYF
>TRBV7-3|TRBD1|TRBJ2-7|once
TGTGCCAGCAGCTTAGGGACAGCCTACGAGCAGTACTTC
CASSLGTAYEQYF
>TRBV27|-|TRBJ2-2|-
TGTGCCAGCAGTTTACGCTTTCCAGGGATAGGGGGAACCGGGGAGCTGTTTTTT
CASSLRFPGIGGTGELFF
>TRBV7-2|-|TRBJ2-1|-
TGTGCCAGCAGCTCAACATGGTCCGCAAATGAGCAGTTCTTC
CASSSTWSANEQFF
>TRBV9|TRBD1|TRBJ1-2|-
TGTGCCAGCAGGACAGGGAACGGCTACACCTTC
CASRTGNGYTF
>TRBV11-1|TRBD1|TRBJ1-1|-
TGTGCCAGCAGCCCCCGACAGGGATATTTCGGTACTGAAGCTTTCTTT
CASSPRQGYFGTEAFF
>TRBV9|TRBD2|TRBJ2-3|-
TGTGCCAGCAGCGTTAGCGGGAGTAGGGCAGATACGCAGTATTTT
CASSVSGSRADTQYF
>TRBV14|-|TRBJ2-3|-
TGTGCCAGCAGCCAAGATTCGAAGCGGCCAGGCTTTACAGATACGCAGTATTTT
CASSQDSKRPGFTDTQYF
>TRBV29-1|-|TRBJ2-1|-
TGCAGCGCTCGACAGGCGAGCTCCTACAATGAGCAGTTCTTC
CSARQASSYNEQFF
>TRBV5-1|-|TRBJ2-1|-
TGCGCCAGCAGCTTGTCAGTGGCAGAGCAGTTCTTC
CASSLSVAEQFF
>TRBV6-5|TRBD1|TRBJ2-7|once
TGTGCCAGTAAAGGACAGGCCACCCAGTACTTC
CASKGQATQYF
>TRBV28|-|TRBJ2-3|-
TGTGCCAGCAGTTTCAGCGGGTGGAACACAGATACGCAGTATTTT
CASSFSGWNTDTQYF
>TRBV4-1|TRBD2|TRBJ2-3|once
TGCGCCAGCAGCCAAGAAGGAGGCCAGCCGGGACTAGCGGGAACTACGCAGTATTTT
CASSQEGGQPGLAGTTQYF
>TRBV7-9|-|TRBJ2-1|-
TGTGCCAGCAGCCCTAGTATGGGGCCCTACAATGAGCAGTTCTTC
CASSPSMGPYNEQFF
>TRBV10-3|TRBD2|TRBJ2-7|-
TGTGCCATCAAGGCTAGCGGGACCCACGAGCAGTACTTC
CAIKASGTHEQYF
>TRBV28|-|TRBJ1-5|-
TGTGCCAGCAGCAGGGATAGCAATCAGCCCCAGCATTTT
CASSRDSNQPQHF
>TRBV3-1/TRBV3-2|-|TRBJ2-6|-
TGTGCCAGCATGAGAGCCGGCTCTGGGGCCAACGTCCTGACTTTC
CASMRAGSGANVLTF
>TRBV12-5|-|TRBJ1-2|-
TGTGCTAGTGGCGATGGACAGTCCAATGGCTACACCTTC
CASGDGQSNGYTF
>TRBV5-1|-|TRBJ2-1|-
TGCGCCAGCAGCTTGGCGGTTAGCGGAATAACCTACAATGAGCAGTTCTTC
CASSLAVSGITYNEQFF
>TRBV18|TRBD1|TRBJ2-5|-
TGTGCCAGCTCACTTGGGACAGGGGGCGAGACCCAGTACTTC
CASSLGTGGETQYF
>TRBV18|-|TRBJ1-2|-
TGTGCCAGCTCACCGGTAGGAGATAACTATGGCTACACCTTC
CASSPVGDNYGYTF
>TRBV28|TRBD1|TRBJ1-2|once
TGTGCCAGCAGTCCCCCCGACAGGGGAGGGGGCTACACCTTC
CASSPPDRGGGYTF
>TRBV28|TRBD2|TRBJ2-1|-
TGTGCCAGCAGTTCCCCCCCCGGGACTAGCGGTAACAATGAGCAGTTCTTC
CASSSPPGTSGNNEQFF
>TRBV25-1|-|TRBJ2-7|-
TGTGCCAGCAGTGAATATCAGACAGGCGAGCAGTACTTC
CASSEYQTGEQYF
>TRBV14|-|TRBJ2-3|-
TGTGCCAGCAGCCCCTTTGACAGGTCCCCAGATACGCAGTATTTT
CASSPFDRSPDTQYF
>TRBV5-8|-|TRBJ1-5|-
TGTGCCAGCAGCTTGGACACAGGGCGAAAAGATATAAATCAGCCCCAGCATTTT
CASSLDTGRKDINQPQHF
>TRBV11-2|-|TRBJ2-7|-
TGTGCCAGCAGCGAGCGACTAGAGGTAGCCTACGAGCAGTACTTC
CASSERLEVAYEQYF
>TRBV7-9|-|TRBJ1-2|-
TGTGCCAGCAGCTCTCCCTACCCCTCTAACTATGGCTACACCTTC
CASSSPYPSNYGYTF
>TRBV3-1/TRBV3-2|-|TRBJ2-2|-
TGTGCCAGCAGCCAAGGGGTGGGAGGGAACACCGGGGAGCTGTTTTTT
CASSQGVGGNTGELFF
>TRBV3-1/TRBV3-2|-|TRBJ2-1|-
TGTGCCAGCAGCGCCTGGGTCGGGATTTACAATGAGCAGTTCTTC
CASSAWVGIYNEQFF